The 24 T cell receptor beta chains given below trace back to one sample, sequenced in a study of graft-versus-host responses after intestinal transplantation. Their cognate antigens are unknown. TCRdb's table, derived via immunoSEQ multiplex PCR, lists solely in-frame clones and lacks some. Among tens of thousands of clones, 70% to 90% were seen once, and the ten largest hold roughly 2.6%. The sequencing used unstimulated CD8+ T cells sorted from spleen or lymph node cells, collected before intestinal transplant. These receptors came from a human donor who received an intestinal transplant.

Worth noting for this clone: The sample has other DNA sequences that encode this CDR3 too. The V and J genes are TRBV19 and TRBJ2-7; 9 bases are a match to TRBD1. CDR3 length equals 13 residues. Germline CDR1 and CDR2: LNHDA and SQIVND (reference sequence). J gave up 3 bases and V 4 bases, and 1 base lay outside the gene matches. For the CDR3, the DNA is TGTGCCAGTAGTACGGGACAGGGCTACGAGCAGTACTTC. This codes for CASSTGQGYEQYF.

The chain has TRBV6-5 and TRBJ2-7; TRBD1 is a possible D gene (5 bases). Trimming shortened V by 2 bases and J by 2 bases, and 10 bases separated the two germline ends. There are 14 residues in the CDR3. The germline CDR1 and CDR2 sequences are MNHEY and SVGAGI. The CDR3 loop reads CASSYRGLTYEQYF. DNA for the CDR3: TGTGCCAGCAGTTACAGGGGTCTTACCTACGAGCAGTACTTC.

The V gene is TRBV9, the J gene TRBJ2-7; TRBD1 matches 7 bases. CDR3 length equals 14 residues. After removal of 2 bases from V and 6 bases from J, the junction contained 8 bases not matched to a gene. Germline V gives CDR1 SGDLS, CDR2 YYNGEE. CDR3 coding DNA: TGTGCCAGCAGCGTCCAGGGGGTGACGGGCGAGCAGTACTTC. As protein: CASSVQGVTGEQYF.

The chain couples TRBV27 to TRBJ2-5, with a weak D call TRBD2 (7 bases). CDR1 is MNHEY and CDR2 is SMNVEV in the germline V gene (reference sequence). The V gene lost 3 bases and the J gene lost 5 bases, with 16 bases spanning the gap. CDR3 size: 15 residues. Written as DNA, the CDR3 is TGTGCCAGCAGTTTGGGCGGGGGAAGGGGGGAGACCCAGTACTTC. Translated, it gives CASSLGGGRGETQYF.

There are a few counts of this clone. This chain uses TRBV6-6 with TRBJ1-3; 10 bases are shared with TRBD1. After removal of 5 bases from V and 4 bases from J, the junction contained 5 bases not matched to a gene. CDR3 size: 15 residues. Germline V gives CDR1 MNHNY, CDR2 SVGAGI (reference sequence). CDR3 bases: TGTGCCAGCAGTACTCCGGGACAGGGGGGAAACACCATATATTTT. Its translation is CASSTPGQGGNTIYF.

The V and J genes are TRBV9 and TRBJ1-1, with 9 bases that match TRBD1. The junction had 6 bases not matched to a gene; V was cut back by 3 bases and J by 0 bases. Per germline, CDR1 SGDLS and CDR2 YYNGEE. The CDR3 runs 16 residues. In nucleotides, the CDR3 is TGTGCCAGCAGCGCAGAATACAGGGGGCTGAACACTGAAGCTTTCTTT. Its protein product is CASSAEYRGLNTEAFF.

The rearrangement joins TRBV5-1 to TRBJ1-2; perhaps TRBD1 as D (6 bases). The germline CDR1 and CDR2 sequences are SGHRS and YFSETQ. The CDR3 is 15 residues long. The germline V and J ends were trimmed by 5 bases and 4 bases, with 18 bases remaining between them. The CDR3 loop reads CASRLDPGTSYGYTF. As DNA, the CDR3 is TGCGCCAGCAGACTAGATCCCGGGACATCCTATGGCTACACCTTC.

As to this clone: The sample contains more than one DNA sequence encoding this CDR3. The CDR3 spells CASSASGGGGNEQFF. In nucleotides, the CDR3 is TGTGCCAGCAGCGCTAGCGGGGGGGGTGGCAATGAGCAGTTCTTC. V gene TRBV9 combines with J gene TRBJ2-1; 12 nucleotides line up with TRBD2. The junction had 4 bases not matched to a gene; V was cut back by 3 bases and J by 6 bases. CDR1 is SGDLS, CDR2 YYNGEE, per germline. The CDR3 loop spans 15 amino acids.

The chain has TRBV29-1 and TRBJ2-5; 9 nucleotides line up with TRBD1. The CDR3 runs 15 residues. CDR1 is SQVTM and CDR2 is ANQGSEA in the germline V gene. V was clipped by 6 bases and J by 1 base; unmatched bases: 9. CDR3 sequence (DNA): TGCAGCGTCCGGGGGCGGGACAGGGTCCAAGAGACCCAGTACTTC. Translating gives CSVRGRDRVQETQYF.

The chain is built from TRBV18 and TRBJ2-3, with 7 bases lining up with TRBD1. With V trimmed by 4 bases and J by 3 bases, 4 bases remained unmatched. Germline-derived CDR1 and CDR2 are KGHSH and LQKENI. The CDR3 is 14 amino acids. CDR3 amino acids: CASSLAGGTDTQYF. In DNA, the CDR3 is TGTGCCAGCTCACTGGCAGGGGGAACAGATACGCAGTATTTT. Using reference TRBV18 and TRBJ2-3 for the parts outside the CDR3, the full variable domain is NAGVMQNPRHLVRRRGQEARLRCSPMKGHSHVYWYRQLPEEGLKFMVYLQKENIIDESGMPKERFSAEFPKEGPSILRIQQVVRGDSAAYFCASSLAGGTDTQYFGPGTRLTVL.

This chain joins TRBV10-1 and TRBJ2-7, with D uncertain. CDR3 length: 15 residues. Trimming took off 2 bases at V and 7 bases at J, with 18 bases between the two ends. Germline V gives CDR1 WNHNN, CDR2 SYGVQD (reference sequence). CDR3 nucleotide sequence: TGCGCCAGCAGTGAGAACCCTTGGGCAGAAACTGAGCAGTACTTC. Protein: CASSENPWAETEQYF.

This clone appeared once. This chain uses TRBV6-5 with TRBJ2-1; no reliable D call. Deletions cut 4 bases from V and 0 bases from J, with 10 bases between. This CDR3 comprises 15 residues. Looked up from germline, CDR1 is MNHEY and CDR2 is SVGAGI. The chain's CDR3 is CASSFTDSSYNEQFF. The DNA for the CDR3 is TGTGCCAGCAGTTTCACAGATAGCTCCTACAATGAGCAGTTCTTC.

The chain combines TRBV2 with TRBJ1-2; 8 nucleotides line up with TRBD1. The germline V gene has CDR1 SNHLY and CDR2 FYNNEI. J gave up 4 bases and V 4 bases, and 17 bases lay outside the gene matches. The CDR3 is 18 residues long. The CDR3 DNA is TGTGCCAGCAGTGGACACCGGGACAGGTCCGATACCGGCTATGGCTACACCTTC. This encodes CASSGHRDRSDTGYGYTF.

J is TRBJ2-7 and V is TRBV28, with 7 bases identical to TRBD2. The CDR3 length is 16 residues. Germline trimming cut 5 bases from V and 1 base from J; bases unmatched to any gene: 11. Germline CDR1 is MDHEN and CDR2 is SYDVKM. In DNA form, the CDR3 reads TGTGCCAGCAGTACCCCCGCCAGCGGGGATTCCTACGAGCAGTACTTC. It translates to CASSTPASGDSYEQYF.

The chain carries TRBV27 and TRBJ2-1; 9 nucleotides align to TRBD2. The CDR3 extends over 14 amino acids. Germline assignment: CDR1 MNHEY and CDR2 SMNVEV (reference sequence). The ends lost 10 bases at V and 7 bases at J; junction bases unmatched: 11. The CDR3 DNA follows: TGTGCCACTAAAATAGCGGGAGCTGTGAATGAGCAGTTCTTC. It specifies CATKIAGAVNEQFF.

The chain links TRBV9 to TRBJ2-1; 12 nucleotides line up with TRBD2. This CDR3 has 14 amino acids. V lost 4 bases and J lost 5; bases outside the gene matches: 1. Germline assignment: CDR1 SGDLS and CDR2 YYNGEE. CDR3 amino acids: CASSTSGGNNEQFF. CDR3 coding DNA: TGTGCCAGCAGCACTAGCGGGGGGAACAATGAGCAGTTCTTC.

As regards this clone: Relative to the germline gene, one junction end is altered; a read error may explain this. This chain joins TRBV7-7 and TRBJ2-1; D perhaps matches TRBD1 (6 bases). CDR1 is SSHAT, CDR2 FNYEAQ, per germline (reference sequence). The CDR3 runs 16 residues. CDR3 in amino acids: CASSLGATGDLREQFF. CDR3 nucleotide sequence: TGTGCTAGCAGCTTAGGAGCGACAGGTGACTTGAGGGAGCAGTTCTTC.

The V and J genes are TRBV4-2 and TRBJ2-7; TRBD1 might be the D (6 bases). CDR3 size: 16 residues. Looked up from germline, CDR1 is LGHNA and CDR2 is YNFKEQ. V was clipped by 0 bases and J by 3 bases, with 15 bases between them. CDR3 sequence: CASSQDGRGSGYEQYF. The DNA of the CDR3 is TGTGCCAGCAGCCAAGATGGAAGGGGGAGTGGCTACGAGCAGTACTTC.

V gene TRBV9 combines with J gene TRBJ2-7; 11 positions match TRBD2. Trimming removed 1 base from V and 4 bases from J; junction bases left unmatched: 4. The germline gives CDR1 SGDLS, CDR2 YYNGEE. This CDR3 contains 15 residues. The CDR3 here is CASSVSTSGAYEQYF. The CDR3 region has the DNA TGTGCCAGCAGCGTATCGACTAGCGGGGCGTACGAGCAGTACTTC.

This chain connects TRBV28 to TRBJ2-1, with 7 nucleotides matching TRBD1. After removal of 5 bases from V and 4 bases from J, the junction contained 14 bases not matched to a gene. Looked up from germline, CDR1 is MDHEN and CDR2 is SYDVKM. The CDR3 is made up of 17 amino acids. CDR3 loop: CASSVGEGAPLYNEQFF. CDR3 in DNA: TGTGCCAGCAGTGTCGGCGAGGGGGCACCCTTATACAATGAGCAGTTCTTC.

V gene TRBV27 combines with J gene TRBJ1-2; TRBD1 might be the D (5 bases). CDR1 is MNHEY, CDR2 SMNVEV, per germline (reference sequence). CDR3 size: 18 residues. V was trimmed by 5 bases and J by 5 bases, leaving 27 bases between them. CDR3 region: CASSPWEGRDPLRYGYTF. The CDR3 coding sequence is TGTGCCAGCAGTCCCTGGGAGGGGAGGGACCCTTTGAGGTATGGCTACACCTTC.

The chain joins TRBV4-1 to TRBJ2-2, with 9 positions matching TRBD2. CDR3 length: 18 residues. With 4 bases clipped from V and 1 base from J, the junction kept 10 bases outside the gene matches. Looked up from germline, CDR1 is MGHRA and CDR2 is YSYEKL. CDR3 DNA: TGCGCCAGCAGCCCATACTGGACTAGCGACTTGAACACCGGGGAGCTGTTTTTT. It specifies CASSPYWTSDLNTGELFF.

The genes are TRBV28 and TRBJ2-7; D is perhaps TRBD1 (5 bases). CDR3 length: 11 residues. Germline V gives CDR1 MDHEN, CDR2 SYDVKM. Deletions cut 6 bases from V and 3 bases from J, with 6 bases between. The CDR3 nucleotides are TGTGCCAGCAGAGACAGCTACGAGCAGTACTTC. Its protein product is CASRDSYEQYF.

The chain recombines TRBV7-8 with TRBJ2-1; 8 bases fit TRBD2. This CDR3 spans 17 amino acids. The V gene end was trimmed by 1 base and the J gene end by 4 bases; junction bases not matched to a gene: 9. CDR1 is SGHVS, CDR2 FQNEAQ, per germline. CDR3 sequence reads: CASSLVFSGGGYNEQFF. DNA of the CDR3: TGTGCCAGCAGCTTAGTATTTTCGGGAGGGGGGTACAATGAGCAGTTCTTC.